This T cell receptor (beta chain) is from a study of patients and donors after allogeneic stem cell transplantation. This clonotype was seen more than once but under ten times. Trimming pared 1 base from V and 4 bases from J, leaving 15 bases between. This CDR3 is 16 amino acids long. CDR1 and CDR2 (germline): SGHTA, FQGNSA. TCRdb recomputed calls from the RT-PCR reads with MiXCR, one row per CDR3 protein. Of about 960,000 distinct CDR3 sequences in the sample, about a sixth are singletons; the top ten hold 5% to 6.5%. The clonotype comes from a human donor who was either an allogeneic HSCT recipient or a stem cell or donor lymphocyte infusion donor (not recorded which). It is not recorded whose cells these are; they may come from a transplant donor. The rearrangement links TRBV7-2 to TRBJ2-3; D is undetermined. The specimen was blood, either unsorted or a sorted T cell fraction (not recorded which). The CDR3: CASSLGTSRYSDTQYF. The CDR3 coding sequence is TGTGCCAGCAGCTTAGGCACTTCACGCTACTCAGATACGCAGTATTTT.